This T cell receptor (beta chain) was recovered during a study of T cell responses to AZD1222 COVID-19 vaccine. Whole-study context: Second doses that came at about 4 or about 12 weeks were put together. Study results and limitations: Clonal diversity was possibly underestimated, and white British individuals and females predominated among donors.

Assay: immunoSEQ multiplex PCR; the TCRdb copy retains only in-frame clones and omits some. Among more than 95,000 clones, over 75% were seen once, and the ten largest hold approximately 7.6%. Note on this clone: Its antigen is currently unknown.

CDR3 size: 14 residues. The germline V gene encodes CDR1 MGHRA and CDR2 YSYEKL. The ends were cut back, 4 bases at V and 4 bases at J, with 10 bases in the middle. V gene TRBV4-1 combines with J gene TRBJ2-2; D is uncertain. The material was peripheral blood, obtained on day 0 of AZD1222 vaccination. This TCR derives from an adult in good health. Here the CDR3 reads CASSRAFGTGELFF. In DNA form, the CDR3 reads TGCGCCAGCAGCCGAGCGTTTGGCACCGGGGAGCTGTTTTTT.